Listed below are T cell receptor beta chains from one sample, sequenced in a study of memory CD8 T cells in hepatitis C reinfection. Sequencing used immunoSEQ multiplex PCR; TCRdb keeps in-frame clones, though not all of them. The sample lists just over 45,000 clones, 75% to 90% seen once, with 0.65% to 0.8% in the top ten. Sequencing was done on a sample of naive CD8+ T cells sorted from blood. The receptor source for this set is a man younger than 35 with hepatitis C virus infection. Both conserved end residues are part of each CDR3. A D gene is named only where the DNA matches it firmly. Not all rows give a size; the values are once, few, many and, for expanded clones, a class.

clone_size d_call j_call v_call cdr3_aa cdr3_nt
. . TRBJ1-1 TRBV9 CASSRGTEAFF TGTGCCAGCAGCCGGGGCACTGAAGCTTTCTTT
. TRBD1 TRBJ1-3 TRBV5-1 CASSEVGTGVYSGNTIYF TGCGCCAGCAGCGAGGTGGGGACAGGGGTTTACTCTGGAAACACCATATATTTT
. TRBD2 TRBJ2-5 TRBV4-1 CASSQVSSGQETQYF TGCGCCAGCAGCCAAGTTTCTAGCGGTCAAGAGACTCAGTACTTC
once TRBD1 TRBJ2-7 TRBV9 CASSGLGTGYEQYF TGTGCCAGCAGCGGACTTGGGACAGGCTACGAGCAGTACTTC
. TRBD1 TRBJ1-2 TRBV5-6 CASSSLLQGAQGYTF TGTGCCAGCAGCTCCCTTCTTCAGGGGGCGCAGGGCTACACCTTC
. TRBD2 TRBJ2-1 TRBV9 CASSVLAGGLDEQFF TGTGCCAGCAGCGTACTAGCGGGGGGGCTCGATGAGCAGTTCTTC
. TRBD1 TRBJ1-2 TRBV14 CASSLPGQSYGYTF TGTGCCAGCAGCCTACCGGGACAGAGCTATGGCTACACCTTC
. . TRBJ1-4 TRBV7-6 CASSLGQGFQEKLFF TGTGCCAGCAGCTTAGGGCAGGGATTTCAAGAAAAACTGTTTTTT
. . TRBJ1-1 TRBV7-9 CASSLVQTAEAFF TGTGCCAGCAGCTTAGTACAGACGGCAGAAGCTTTCTTT
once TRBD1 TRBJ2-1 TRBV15 CATSRAWDRTDHEQFF TGTGCCACCAGCAGAGCCTGGGACAGAACAGACCATGAGCAGTTCTTC
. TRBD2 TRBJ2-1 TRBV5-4 CAGGTSGSGEQFF TGTGCCGGGGGGACTAGCGGGAGTGGTGAGCAGTTCTTC
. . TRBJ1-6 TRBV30 CAWSAQGIGAGSPLHF TGTGCCTGGAGTGCCCAGGGCATCGGTGCTGGTTCACCCCTCCACTTT
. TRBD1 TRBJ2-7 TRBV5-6 CASSYGTGSYEQYF TGTGCCAGCAGCTATGGGACAGGTTCCTACGAGCAGTACTTC
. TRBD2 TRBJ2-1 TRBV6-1 CASSDWTSGYNEQFF TGTGCCAGCAGTGACTGGACTAGCGGCTACAATGAGCAGTTCTTC
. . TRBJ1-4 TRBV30 CAWTTPGDEKLFF TGTGCCTGGACGACCCCAGGGGATGAAAAACTGTTTTTT
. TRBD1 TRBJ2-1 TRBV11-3 CASSLSGGWINEQFF TGTGCCAGCAGCCTCTCAGGGGGCTGGATCAATGAGCAGTTCTTC
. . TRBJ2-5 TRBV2 CASRTILSGVETQYF TGTGCCAGCCGAACCATTCTCTCCGGGGTCGAGACCCAGTACTTC
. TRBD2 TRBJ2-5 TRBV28 CASSLGLAPRDRETQYF TGTGCCAGCAGCTTAGGACTAGCTCCTCGAGACAGGGAGACCCAGTACTTC
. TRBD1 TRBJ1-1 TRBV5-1 CASSLPLGTGRPEAFF TGCGCCAGCAGCTTGCCGCTGGGGACAGGGAGACCTGAAGCTTTCTTT
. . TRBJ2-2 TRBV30 CAWSVLREELFF TGTGCCTGGAGTGTGCTCCGCGAGGAGCTGTTTTTT
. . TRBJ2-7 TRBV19 CASSIDPRGAYEQYF TGTGCCAGTAGTATAGATCCCCGGGGAGCCTACGAGCAGTACTTC
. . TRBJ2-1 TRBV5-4 CASSGDNNEQFF TGTGCCAGCAGCGGGGACAACAATGAGCAGTTCTTC
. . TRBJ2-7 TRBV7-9 CASSARGYGQYF TGTGCCAGCAGCGCACGAGGATACGGGCAGTACTTC
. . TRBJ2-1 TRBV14 CASSSTGRPYNEQFF TGTGCCAGCAGCTCGACAGGGAGGCCTTACAATGAGCAGTTCTTC
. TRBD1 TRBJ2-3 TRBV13 CASSSRQGGTDTQYF TGTGCCAGCAGCTCCCGACAGGGCGGCACAGATACGCAGTATTTT
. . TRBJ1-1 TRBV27 CASSHLDSPEAFF TGTGCCAGCAGTCACTTGGACAGCCCTGAAGCTTTCTTT
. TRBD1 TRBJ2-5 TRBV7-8 CASSFNDRVVETQYF TGTGCCAGCAGCTTTAACGACAGGGTAGTGGAGACCCAGTACTTC
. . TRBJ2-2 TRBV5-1 CASSLLWEANTGELFF TGCGCCAGCAGCTTGTTGTGGGAGGCCAACACCGGGGAGCTGTTTTTT
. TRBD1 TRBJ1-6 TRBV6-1 CASSLGGGNSPLHF TGTGCCAGCAGCCTCGGAGGGGGCAATTCACCCCTCCACTTT
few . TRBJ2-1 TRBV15 CATSSVRGLSEQFF TGTGCCACCAGCAGCGTCAGGGGTTTGAGTGAGCAGTTCTTC
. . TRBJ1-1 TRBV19 CASSILGGTEAFF TGTGCCAGTAGTATTTTAGGGGGCACTGAAGCTTTCTTT
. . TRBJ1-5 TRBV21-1 CASSKADRCCNQPQHF TGTGCCAGCAGCAAAGCAGACAGGTGCTGCAATCAGCCCCAGCATTTT
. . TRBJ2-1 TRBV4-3 CASSQDEPRKSSYNEQFF TGCGCCAGCAGCCAAGATGAACCCAGGAAAAGCTCCTACAATGAGCAGTTCTTC
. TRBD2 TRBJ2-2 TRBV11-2 CASSPSGTSVYTGELFF TGTGCCAGCAGTCCGTCCGGGACTAGCGTTTACACCGGGGAGCTGTTTTTT
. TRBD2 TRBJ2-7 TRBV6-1 CASPGTSGSEGYF TGTGCCAGCCCAGGGACTAGCGGGAGCGAGGGGTACTTC
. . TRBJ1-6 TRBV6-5 CASQRGENSPLHF TGTGCCAGCCAACGGGGGGAAAATTCACCCCTCCACTTT
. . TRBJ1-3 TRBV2 CASSVPSSGNTIYF TGTGCCAGCAGCGTCCCCAGCTCTGGAAACACCATATATTTT
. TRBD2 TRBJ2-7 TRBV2 CASSDPGLALYEQYF TGTGCCAGCAGCGACCCGGGACTAGCTCTTTACGAGCAGTACTTC
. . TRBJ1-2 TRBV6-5 CASSYSRDGPVYGYTF TGTGCCAGCAGTTACTCGCGTGATGGGCCGGTCTATGGCTACACCTTC
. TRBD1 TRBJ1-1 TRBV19 CASNTGGTEAFF TGTGCCAGTAATACAGGGGGCACTGAAGCTTTCTTT
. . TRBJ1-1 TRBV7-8 CASSLQLGLKLMNTEAFF TGTGCCAGCAGCTTACAATTGGGGCTGAAGCTTATGAACACTGAAGCTTTCTTT
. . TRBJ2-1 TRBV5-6 CASSLAPTESSYNEQFF TGTGCCAGCAGCTTGGCCCCGACAGAGAGCTCCTACAATGAGCAGTTCTTC
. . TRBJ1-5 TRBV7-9 CASSLGGSQPQHF TGTGCCAGCAGCTTGGGGGGGAGTCAGCCCCAGCATTTT
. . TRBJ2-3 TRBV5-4 CASSQLLGGGTDTQYF TGTGCCAGCAGCCAATTACTAGGAGGGGGCACAGATACGCAGTATTTT
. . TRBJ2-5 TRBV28 CASSRRIRQETQYF TGTGCCAGCAGTAGGAGGATAAGACAAGAGACCCAGTACTTC
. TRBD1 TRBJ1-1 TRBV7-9 CASSPRTGSAVDTEAFF TGTGCCAGCAGCCCCAGGACAGGGTCGGCAGTGGACACTGAAGCTTTCTTT
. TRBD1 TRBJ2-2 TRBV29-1 CSVETGGDTGELFF TGCAGCGTGGAGACAGGGGGAGACACCGGGGAGCTGTTTTTT